This TCR beta chain came from a study of T cells in women clearing cervical HPV infection. Sequencing used immunoSEQ multiplex PCR; TCRdb keeps in-frame clones, though not all of them. The listing records tens of thousands of clones. Trimming took 3 bases from V and 0 from J, leaving 13 bases between them. This CDR3 comprises 16 residues. Germline-derived CDR1 and CDR2 are MNHNS and SASEGT. Study-wide points: It is unknown whether associations predate infection; no effector/memory or HPV-specific sorting.

Concerning this clone: Its antigen is not identified. The CDR3 is cut off 3 residues early in the read; its end comes from the germline J gene.

The rearrangement joins TRBV6-1 to TRBJ2-3; D is ambiguous. The receptor was isolated from a woman aged 18 to 75 with a cervical HPV16 infection that either progressed to CIN3+ or cleared (not recorded which). Sequencing used blood buffy coat. CDR3 loop: CASSEGRYPSTDTQYF. The sequenced part of the CDR3 DNA is TGTGCCAGCAGTGAGGGCCGGTACCCTAGCACAGATACG.